This TCR beta chain was recovered during a study of blood T cell repertoires in COVID-19. V was shortened by 0 bases and J by 1 base, with 8 bases between the two germline ends. The CDR3 totals 14 residues. Germline CDR1 and CDR2: SGHDT and YYEEEE. Sequencing was performed with immunoSEQ multiplex PCR; in TCRdb, only in-frame clones are kept and a portion is missing. This sample has about 220,000 clones, with 70% to 90% found just once. The V and J genes are TRBV5-6 and TRBJ2-7; possibly TRBD1 for D (5 bases). The TCR originated in a man between 50 and 59 years old who had recovered from COVID-19. Material: peripheral blood. This CDR3 is CASSLAGKSYEQYF. CDR3 nucleotide sequence: TGTGCCAGCAGCTTGGCAGGGAAATCCTACGAGCAGTACTTC.